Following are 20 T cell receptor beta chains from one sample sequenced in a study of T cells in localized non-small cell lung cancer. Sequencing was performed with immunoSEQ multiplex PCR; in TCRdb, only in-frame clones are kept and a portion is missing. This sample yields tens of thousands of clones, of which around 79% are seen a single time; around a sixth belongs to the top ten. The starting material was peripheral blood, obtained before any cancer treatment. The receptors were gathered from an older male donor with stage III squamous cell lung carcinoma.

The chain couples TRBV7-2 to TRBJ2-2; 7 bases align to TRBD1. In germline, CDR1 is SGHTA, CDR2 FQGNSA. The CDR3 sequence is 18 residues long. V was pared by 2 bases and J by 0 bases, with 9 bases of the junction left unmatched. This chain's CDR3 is CASSLRQGMGPNTGELFF. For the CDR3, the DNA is TGTGCCAGCAGCTTACGACAGGGAATGGGTCCGAACACCGGGGAGCTGTTTTTT.

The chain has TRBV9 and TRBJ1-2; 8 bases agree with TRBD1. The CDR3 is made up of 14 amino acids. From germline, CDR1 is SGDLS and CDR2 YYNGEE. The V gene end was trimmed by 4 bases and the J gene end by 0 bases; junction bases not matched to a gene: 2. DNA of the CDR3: TGTGCCAGCAGCAAGGACAGGGCTAACTATGGCTACACCTTC. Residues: CASSKDRANYGYTF.

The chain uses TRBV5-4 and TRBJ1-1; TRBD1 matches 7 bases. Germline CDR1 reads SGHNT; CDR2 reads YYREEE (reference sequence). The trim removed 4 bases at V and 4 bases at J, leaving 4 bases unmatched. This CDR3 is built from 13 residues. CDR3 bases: TGTGCCAGCAGCAGAGGACAGGCCACTGAAGCTTTCTTT. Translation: CASSRGQATEAFF.

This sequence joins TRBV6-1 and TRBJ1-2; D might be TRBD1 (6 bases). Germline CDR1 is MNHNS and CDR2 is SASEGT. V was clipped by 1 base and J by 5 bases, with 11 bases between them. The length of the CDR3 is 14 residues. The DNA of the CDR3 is TGTGCCAGCAGTGAAGTTGACAGGCTATATGGCTACACCTTC. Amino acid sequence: CASSEVDRLYGYTF.

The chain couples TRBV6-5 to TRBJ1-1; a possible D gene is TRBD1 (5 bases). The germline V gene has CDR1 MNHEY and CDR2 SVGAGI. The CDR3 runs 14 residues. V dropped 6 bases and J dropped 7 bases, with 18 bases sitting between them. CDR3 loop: CASSRPGLMGEAFF. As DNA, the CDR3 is TGTGCCAGCAGCCGACCGGGACTAATGGGTGAAGCTTTCTTT.

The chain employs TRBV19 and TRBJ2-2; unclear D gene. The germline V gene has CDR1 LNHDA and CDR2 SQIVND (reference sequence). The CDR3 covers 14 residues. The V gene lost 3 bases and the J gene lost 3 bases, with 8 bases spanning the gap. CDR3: CASSMNGYTGELFF. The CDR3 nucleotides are TGTGCCAGTAGTATGAACGGATACACCGGGGAGCTGTTTTTT.

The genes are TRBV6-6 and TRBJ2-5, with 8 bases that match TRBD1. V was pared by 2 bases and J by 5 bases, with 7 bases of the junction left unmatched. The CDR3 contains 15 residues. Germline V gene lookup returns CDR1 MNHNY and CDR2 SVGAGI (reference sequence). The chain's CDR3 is CASSYAGQGGETQYF. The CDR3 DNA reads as TGTGCCAGCAGTTACGCCGGACAGGGCGGGGAGACCCAGTACTTC.

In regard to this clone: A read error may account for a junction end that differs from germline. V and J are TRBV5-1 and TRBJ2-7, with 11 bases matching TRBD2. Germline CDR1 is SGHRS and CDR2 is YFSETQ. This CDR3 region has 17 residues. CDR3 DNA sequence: TGCGCCCGCAGCCCTAGGGGGGTAGCGGGGGGGGCCTACGAGCAGTACTTC. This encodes CARSPRGVAGGAYEQYF.

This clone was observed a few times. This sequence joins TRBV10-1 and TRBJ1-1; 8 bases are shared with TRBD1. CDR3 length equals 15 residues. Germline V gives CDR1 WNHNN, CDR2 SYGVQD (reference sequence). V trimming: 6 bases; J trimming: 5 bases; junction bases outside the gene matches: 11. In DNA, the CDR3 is TGCGCCAGCAGGAAGAATGGACAGGGCGGAACTGAAGCTTTCTTT. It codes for CASRKNGQGGTEAFF.

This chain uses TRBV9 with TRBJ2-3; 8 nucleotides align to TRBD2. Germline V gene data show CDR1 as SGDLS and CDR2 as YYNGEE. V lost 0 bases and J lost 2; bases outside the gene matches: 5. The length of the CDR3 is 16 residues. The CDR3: CASSVAAGGSTDTQYF. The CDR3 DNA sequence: TGTGCCAGCAGCGTAGCGGCGGGAGGCTCCACAGATACGCAGTATTTT. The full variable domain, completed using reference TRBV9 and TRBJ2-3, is DSGVTQTPKHLITATGQRVTLRCSPRSGDLSVYWYQQSLDQGLQFLIQYYNGEERAKGNILERFSAQQFPDLHSELNLSSLELGDSALYFCASSVAAGGSTDTQYFGPGTRLTVL.

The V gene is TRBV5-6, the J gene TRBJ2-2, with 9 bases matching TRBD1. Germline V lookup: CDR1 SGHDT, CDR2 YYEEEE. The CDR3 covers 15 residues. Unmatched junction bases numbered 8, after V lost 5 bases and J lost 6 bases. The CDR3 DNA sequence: TGTGCCAGCAGAAGACTCACAGGGGGCCCCGGGGAGCTGTTTTTT. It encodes CASRRLTGGPGELFF.

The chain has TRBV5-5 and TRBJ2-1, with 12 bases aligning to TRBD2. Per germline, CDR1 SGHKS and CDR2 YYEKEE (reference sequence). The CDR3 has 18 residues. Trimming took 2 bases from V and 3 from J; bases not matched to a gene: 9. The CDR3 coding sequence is TGTGCCAGCAGCTTACTAGCGGGAGGTGGAGGAGGCTACAATGAGCAGTTCTTC. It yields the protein CASSLLAGGGGGYNEQFF.

The CDR3 coding sequence is TGTGCCAGCAGCTTAGATCCAGGCGGCGGGGAAAAACTGTTTTTT. This sequence encodes CASSLDPGGGEKLFF. This chain links TRBV7-8 with TRBJ1-4; the D is unclear. Trimming cost V 1 base and J 8 bases, with 14 bases left between them. CDR1 is SGHVS and CDR2 is FQNEAQ in the germline V gene. This CDR3 has 15 residues.

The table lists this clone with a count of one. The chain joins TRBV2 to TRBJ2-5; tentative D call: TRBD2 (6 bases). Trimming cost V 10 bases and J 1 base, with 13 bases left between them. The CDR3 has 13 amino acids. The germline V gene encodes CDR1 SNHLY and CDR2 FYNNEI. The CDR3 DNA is TGTGCCACCAGGCGGGGCCTCCAAGAGACCCAGTACTTC. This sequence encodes CATRRGLQETQYF.

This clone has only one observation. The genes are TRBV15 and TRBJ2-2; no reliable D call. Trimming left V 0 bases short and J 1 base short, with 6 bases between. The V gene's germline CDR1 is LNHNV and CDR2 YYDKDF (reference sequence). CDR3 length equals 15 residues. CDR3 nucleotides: TGTGCCACCAGCAGAGATAGGCGGAACACCGGGGAGCTGTTTTTT. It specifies CATSRDRRNTGELFF.

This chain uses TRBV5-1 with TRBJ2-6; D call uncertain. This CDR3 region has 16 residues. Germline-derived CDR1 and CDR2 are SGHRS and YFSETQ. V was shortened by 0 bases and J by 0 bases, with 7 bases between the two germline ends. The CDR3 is CASSLATGSGANVLTF. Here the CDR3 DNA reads TGCGCCAGCAGCTTGGCAACTGGCTCTGGGGCCAACGTCCTGACTTTC.

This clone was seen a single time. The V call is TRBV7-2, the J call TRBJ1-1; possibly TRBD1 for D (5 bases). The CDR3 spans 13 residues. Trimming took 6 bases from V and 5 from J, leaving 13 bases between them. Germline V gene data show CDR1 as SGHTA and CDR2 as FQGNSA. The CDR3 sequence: CASRQGLGTEAFF. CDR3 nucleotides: TGTGCCAGCAGGCAGGGTCTGGGGACTGAAGCTTTCTTT.

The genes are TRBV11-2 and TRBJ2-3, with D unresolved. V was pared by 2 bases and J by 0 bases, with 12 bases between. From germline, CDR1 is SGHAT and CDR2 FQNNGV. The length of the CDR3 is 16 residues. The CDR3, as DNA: TGTGCCAGCAGCTTAACGCCACCCCCTAGCACAGATACGCAGTATTTT. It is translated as CASSLTPPPSTDTQYF. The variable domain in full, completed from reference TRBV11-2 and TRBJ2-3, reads EAGVAQSPRYKIIEKRQSVAFWCNPISGHATLYWYQQILGQGPKLLIQFQNNGVVDDSQLPKDRFSAERLKGVDSTLKIQPAKLEDSAVYLCASSLTPPPSTDTQYFGPGTRLTVL.

The CDR3 is CASSLGTGPTGELFF. CDR3 nucleotide sequence: TGTGCCAGCAGCTTAGGGACAGGGCCCACCGGGGAGCTGTTTTTT. The rearrangement links TRBV7-9 to TRBJ2-2, with 8 positions matching TRBD1. The CDR3 runs to 15 residues. Germline V gives CDR1 SEHNR, CDR2 FQNEAQ (reference sequence). The trim removed 1 base at V and 4 bases at J, leaving 2 bases unmatched.

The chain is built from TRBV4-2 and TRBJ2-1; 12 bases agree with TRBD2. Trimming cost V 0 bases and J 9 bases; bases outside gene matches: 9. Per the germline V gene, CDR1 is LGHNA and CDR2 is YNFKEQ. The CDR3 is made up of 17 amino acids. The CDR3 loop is CASSQDQLAGGPREQFF. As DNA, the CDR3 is TGTGCCAGCAGCCAAGATCAGCTAGCGGGGGGGCCTCGTGAGCAGTTCTTC.